This T cell receptor beta chain was sequenced in a study of identical twins. MiXCR, run by TCRdb on the 5' RACE reads, gives a single entry per CDR3 protein. The table lists about 490,000 distinct CDR3 sequences, about 16% of them singletons. Deletions cut 5 bases from V and 6 bases from J, with 8 bases between. Germline V gene lookup returns CDR1 SGHAT and CDR2 FQNNGV. The CDR3 is 12 amino acids. These data were also filed under a second study, of yellow fever vaccine responses in identical twins.

This sequence was found in a woman aged 18 to 35 in good health. Input material: CD4+ T cells sorted from blood. The genes are TRBV11-2 and TRBJ2-1; D is unresolved. The CDR3 loop is CASSLIGNEQFF. The CDR3 coding sequence is TGTGCCAGCAGCCTCATAGGCAATGAGCAGTTCTTC.